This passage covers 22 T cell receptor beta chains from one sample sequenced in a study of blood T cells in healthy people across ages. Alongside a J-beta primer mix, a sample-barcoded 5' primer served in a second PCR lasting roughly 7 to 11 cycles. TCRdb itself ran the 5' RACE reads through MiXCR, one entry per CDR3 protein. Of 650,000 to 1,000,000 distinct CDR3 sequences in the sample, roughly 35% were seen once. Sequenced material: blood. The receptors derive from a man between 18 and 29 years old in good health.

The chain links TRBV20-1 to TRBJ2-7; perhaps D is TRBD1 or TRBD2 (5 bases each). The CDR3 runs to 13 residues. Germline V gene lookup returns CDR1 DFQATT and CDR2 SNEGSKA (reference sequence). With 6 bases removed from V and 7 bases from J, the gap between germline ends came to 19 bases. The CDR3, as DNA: TGCAGTGCCCCCTGGCAGGGAGTAGGGGAGCAGTACTTC. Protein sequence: CSAPWQGVGEQYF.

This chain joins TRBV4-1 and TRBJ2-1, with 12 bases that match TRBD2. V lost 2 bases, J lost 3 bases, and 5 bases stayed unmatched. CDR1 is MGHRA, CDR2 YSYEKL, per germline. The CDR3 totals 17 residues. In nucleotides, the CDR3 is TGCGCCAGCAGCCAAAACGAACTAGCGGGAGGCTACAATGAGCAGTTCTTC. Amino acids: CASSQNELAGGYNEQFF.

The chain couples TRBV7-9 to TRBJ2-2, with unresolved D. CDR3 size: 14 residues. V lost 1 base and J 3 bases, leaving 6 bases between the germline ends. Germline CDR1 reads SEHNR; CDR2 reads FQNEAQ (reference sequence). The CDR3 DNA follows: TGTGCCAGCAGCTTAGGGATCTACACCGGGGAGCTGTTTTTT. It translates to CASSLGIYTGELFF. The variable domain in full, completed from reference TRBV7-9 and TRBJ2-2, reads DTGVSQNPRHKITKRGQNVTFRCDPISEHNRLYWYRQTLGQGPEFLTYFQNEAQLEKSRLLSDRFSAERPKGSFSTLEIQRTEQGDSAMYLCASSLGIYTGELFFGEGSRLTVL.

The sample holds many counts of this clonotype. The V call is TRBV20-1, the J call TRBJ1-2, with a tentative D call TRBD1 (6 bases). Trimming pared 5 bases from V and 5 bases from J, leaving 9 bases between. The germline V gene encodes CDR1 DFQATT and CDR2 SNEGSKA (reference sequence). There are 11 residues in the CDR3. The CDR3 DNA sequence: TGCAGTGCTGCAGGGGAGTATGGCTACACCTTC. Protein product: CSAAGEYGYTF.

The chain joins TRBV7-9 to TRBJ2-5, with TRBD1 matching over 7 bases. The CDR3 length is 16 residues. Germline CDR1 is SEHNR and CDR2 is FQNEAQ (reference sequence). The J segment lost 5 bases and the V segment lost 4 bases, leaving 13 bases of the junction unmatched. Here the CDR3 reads CASSSGISRQGETQYF. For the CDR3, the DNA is TGTGCCAGCAGCTCAGGGATTTCCCGACAGGGTGAGACCCAGTACTTC.

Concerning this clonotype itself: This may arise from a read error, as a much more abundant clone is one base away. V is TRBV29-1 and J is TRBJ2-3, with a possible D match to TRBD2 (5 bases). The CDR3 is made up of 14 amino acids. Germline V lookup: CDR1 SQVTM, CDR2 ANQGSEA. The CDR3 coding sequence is TGCTGCGTTGAAGTGGGGAGTCGCGCAGATACGCAGTATTTT. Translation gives CCVEVGSRADTQYF.

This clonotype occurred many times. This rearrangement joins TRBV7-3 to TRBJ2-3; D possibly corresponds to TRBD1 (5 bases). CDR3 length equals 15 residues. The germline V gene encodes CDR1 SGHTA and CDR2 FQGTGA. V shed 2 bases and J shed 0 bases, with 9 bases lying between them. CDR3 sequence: CASSLQGSSTDTQYF. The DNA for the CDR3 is TGTGCCAGCAGCTTACAGGGAAGTAGCACAGATACGCAGTATTTT. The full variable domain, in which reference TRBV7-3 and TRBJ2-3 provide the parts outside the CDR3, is GAGVSQTPSNKVTEKGKYVELRCDPISGHTALYWYRQSLGQGPEFLIYFQGTGAADDSGLPNDRFFAVRPEGSVSTLKIQRTERGDSAVYLCASSLQGSSTDTQYFGPGTRLTVL.

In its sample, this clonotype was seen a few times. The CDR3 loop reads CASSGPGLAGGTYNEQFF. The CDR3 DNA sequence: TGTGCCAGCAGTGGCCCGGGACTAGCGGGGGGGACGTACAATGAGCAGTTCTTC. The chain recombines TRBV25-1 with TRBJ2-1, with TRBD2 identical over 16 bases. The V gene end was trimmed by 4 bases and the J gene end by 4 bases; junction bases not matched to a gene: 7. The length of the CDR3 is 18 residues. From germline, CDR1 is MGHDK and CDR2 SYGVNS.

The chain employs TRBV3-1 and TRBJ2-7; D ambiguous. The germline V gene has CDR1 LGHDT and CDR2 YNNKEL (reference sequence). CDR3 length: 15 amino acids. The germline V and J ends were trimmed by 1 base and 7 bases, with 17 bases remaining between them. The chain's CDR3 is CASSQGNAAVNEQYF. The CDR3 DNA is TGTGCCAGCAGCCAAGGTAATGCAGCAGTTAATGAGCAGTACTTC.

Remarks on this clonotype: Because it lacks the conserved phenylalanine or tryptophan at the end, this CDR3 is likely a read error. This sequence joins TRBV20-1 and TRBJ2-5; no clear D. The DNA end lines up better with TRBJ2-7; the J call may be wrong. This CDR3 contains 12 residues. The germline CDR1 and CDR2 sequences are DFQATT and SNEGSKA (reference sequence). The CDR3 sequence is CSARDSNYEQYL. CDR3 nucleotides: TGCAGTGCTAGAGATTCCAACTACGAGCAGTACCTC.

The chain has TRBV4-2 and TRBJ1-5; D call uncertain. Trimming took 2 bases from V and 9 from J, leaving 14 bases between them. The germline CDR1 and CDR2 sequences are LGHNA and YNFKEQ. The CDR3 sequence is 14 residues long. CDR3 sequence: CASSQRLDSRPQHF. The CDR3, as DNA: TGTGCCAGCAGCCAAAGACTTGATAGTCGGCCCCAGCATTTT.

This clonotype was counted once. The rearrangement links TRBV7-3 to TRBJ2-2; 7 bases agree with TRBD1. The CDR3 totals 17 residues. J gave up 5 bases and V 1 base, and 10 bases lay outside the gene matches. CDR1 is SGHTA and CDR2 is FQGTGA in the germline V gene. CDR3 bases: TGTGCCAGCAGCTTAAACCCCGGGACAGAACAAACCGGGGAGCTGTTTTTT. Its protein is CASSLNPGTEQTGELFF.

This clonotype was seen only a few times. Here the CDR3 DNA reads TGCGCCAGCAGCCCCGTCAGAGGGGATACGAGCAATCAGCCCCAGCATTTT. This encodes CASSPVRGDTSNQPQHF. The rearrangement uses TRBV4-1 and TRBJ1-5; D possibly corresponds to TRBD1 (5 bases). Trimming stripped 4 bases from V and 1 base from J, with 17 bases between. CDR3 length: 17 amino acids. Looked up from germline, CDR1 is MGHRA and CDR2 is YSYEKL.

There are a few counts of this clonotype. Written as DNA, the CDR3 is TGTGCCAGCAGTTTTAGATTGGGCGGGACGAACACTGAAGCTTTCTTT. Amino acids: CASSFRLGGTNTEAFF. This sequence joins TRBV12-3 or TRBV12-4 and TRBJ1-1; the D gene is possibly TRBD1 (5 bases). The CDR3 totals 16 residues. Trimming shortened V by 3 bases and J by 1 base, and 15 bases separated the two germline ends.

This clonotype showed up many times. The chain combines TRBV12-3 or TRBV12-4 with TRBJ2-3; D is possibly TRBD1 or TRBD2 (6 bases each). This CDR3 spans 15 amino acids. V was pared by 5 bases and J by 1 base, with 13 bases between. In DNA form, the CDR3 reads TGTGCCAGCAGTCCCGGGGGCCTCCGCACAGATACGCAGTATTTT. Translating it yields CASSPGGLRTDTQYF.

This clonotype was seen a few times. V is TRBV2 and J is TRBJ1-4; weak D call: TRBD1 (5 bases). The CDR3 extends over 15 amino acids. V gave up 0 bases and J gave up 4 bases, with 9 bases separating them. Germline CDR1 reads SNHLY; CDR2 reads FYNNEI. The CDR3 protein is CASSEALGGNEKLFF. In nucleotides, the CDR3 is TGTGCCAGCAGTGAAGCGCTTGGGGGTAATGAAAAACTGTTTTTT.

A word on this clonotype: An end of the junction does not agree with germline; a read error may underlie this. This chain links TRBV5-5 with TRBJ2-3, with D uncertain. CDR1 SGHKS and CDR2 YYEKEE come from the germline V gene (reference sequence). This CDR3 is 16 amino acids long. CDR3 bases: TGTGACAGCAGCTTGAAGGCCTCAACTAGCACAGATACGCAGTATTTT. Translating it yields CDSSLKASTSTDTQYF. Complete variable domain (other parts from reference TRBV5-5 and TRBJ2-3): DAGVTQSPTHLIKTRGQQVTLRCSPISGHKSVSWYQQVLGQGPQFIFQYYEKEERGRGNFPDRFSARQFPNYSSELNVNALLLGDSALYLCDSSLKASTSTDTQYFGPGTRLTVL.

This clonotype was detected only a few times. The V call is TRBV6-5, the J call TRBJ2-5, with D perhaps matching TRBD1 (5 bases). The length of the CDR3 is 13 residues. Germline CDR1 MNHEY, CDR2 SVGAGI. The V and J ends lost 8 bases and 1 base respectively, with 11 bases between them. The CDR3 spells CASRDSPQETQYF. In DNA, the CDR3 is TGTGCCAGCCGTGACAGCCCCCAAGAGACCCAGTACTTC.

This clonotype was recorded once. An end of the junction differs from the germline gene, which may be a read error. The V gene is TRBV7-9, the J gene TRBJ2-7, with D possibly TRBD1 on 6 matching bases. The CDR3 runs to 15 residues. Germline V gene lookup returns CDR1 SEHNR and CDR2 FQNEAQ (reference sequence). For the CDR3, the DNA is TGTGCCGGCAGCCGAGAAGGGACAACTCCCTACGAGCAGTACTTC. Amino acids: CAGSREGTTPYEQYF.

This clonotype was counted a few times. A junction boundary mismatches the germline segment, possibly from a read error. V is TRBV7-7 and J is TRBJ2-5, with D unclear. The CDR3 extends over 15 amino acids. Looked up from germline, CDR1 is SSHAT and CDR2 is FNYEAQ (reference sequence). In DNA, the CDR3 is TGTGCTAGCAGCTTAGGAATAGGCCTACAAGAGACCCAGTACTTC. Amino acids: CASSLGIGLQETQYF.

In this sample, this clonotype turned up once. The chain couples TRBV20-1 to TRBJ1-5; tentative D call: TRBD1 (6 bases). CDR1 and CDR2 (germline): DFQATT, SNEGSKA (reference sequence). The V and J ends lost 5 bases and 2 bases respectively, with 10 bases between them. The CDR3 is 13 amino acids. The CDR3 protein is CSADQGRNQPQHF. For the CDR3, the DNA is TGCAGTGCTGATCAGGGGCGCAATCAGCCCCAGCATTTT.

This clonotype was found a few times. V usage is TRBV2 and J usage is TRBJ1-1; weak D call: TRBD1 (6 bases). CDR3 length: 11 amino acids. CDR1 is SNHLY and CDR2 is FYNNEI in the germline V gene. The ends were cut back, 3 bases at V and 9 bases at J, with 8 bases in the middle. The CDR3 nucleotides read TGTGCCAGCAGTGACGACAGGAAAGCTTTCTTT. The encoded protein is CASSDDRKAFF.